The 24 T cell receptor beta chains presented below share a single source sample, sequenced in a study of control samples from healthy donors and cancer patients. Some clones are missing from TCRdb's copy, which holds only in-frame ones; the method was immunoSEQ multiplex PCR. The sample carries approximately 15,000 clones, about 90% recorded once. The sample consisted of PBMCs. The origin of the receptors is a woman aged 70-85 years with colorectal cancer.

The chain recombines TRBV18 with TRBJ2-7; 11 bases agree with TRBD1. Germline-derived CDR1 and CDR2 are KGHSH and LQKENI. J was trimmed by 3 bases and V by 6 bases; bases with no gene match: 4. There are 14 residues in the CDR3. The CDR3 coding sequence is TGTGCCAGCTCTCCGGACAGGGGGCTCTACGAGCAGTACTTC. This encodes CASSPDRGLYEQYF.

In its sample, this clone was seen once. The chain employs TRBV4-3 and TRBJ1-2, with unresolved D. The V and J ends lost 0 bases and 7 bases respectively, with 18 bases between them. Germline CDR1 LGHNA, CDR2 YSLEER. CDR3 length: 16 residues. The CDR3 coding sequence is TGCGCCAGCAGCCAAGACGAGGGTCGACTGCTTCGTGGCTACACCTTC. It yields the protein CASSQDEGRLLRGYTF.

This rearrangement joins TRBV7-2 to TRBJ1-2, with 7 bases that match TRBD1. Germline V gene data show CDR1 as SGHTA and CDR2 as FQGNSA. V was clipped by 5 bases and J by 4 bases; unmatched bases: 4. The CDR3 is 13 residues long. CDR3 region: CASSPGQFYGYTF. The CDR3 DNA follows: TGTGCCAGCAGCCCGGGACAGTTCTATGGCTACACCTTC. Full variable domain (missing parts from reference TRBV7-2 and TRBJ1-2): GAGVSQSPSNKVTEKGKDVELRCDPISGHTALYWYRQSLGQGLEFLIYFQGNSAPDKSGLPSDRFSAERTGGSVSTLTIQRTQQEDSAVYLCASSPGQFYGYTFGSGTRLTVV.

This clone showed up just a few times. V usage is TRBV7-3 and J usage is TRBJ2-1, with no clear D. There are 15 residues in the CDR3. Per germline, CDR1 SGHTA and CDR2 FQGTGA. The V end lost 5 bases, the J end lost 0 bases, and 11 bases lay between the germline ends. CDR3 residues: CASSPSSSSYNEQFF. CDR3 coding DNA: TGTGCCAGCAGCCCCTCCAGTAGCTCCTACAATGAGCAGTTCTTC.

V usage is TRBV5-5 and J usage is TRBJ2-2, with D unresolved. V lost 3 bases and J lost 2, with 5 bases in between. CDR3 length equals 13 residues. Germline V gives CDR1 SGHKS, CDR2 YYEKEE (reference sequence). The CDR3 region is CASSWVNTGELFF. The CDR3, as DNA: TGTGCCAGCAGCTGGGTAAACACCGGGGAGCTGTTTTTT.

The rearrangement joins TRBV2 to TRBJ2-3, with 8 bases that match TRBD2. Germline CDR1 reads SNHLY; CDR2 reads FYNNEI. V shed 6 bases, J shed 1 base, and the junction held 12 bases outside the gene matches. This CDR3 comprises 17 residues. The CDR3 DNA follows: TGTGCCAGCAGCAACGCCTTCTCCGGGGGGGGCACAGATACGCAGTATTTT. Its translation is CASSNAFSGGGTDTQYF.

This chain links TRBV7-2 with TRBJ2-7; D not resolved. The germline gives CDR1 SGHTA, CDR2 FQGNSA. The length of the CDR3 is 14 residues. The germline V and J ends were trimmed by 2 bases and 1 base, with 9 bases remaining between them. The CDR3 DNA is TGTGCCAGCAGCTTAAGTCCAGGTTCCTACGAGCAGTACTTC. Protein: CASSLSPGSYEQYF.

The V and J genes are TRBV5-5 and TRBJ2-5; TRBD2 matches at 7 bases. With 1 base clipped from V and 7 bases from J, the junction kept 4 bases outside the gene matches. The V gene's germline CDR1 is SGHKS and CDR2 YYEKEE (reference sequence). The length of the CDR3 is 13 residues. CDR3 protein: CASSLTSVGTQYF. CDR3 nucleotides: TGTGCCAGCAGCTTGACTAGCGTGGGGACCCAGTACTTC.

This clone was counted a few times. The chain links TRBV7-8 to TRBJ1-2, with D perhaps matching TRBD1 (5 bases). Germline CDR1 is SGHVS and CDR2 is FQNEAQ. CDR3 size: 12 residues. The germline V and J ends were trimmed by 7 bases and 8 bases, with 14 bases remaining between them. The CDR3 loop reads CASNNGGSGYTF. The CDR3 DNA reads TGTGCCAGCAACAACGGGGGATCAGGCTACACCTTC.

The chain joins TRBV4-3 to TRBJ2-7; D is uncertain. The CDR3 runs 14 residues. V lost 1 base and J 6 bases, leaving 13 bases between the germline ends. Germline V gene data show CDR1 as LGHNA and CDR2 as YSLEER. CDR3 in amino acids: CASSQGQVTSEQYF. DNA for the CDR3: TGCGCCAGCAGCCAAGGGCAGGTTACGTCCGAGCAGTACTTC.

CDR3 amino acids: CASSLSTSGFEQYF. The CDR3 region has the DNA TGTGCCAGCAGCTTATCGACTAGTGGGTTCGAGCAGTACTTC. V is TRBV7-2 and J is TRBJ2-7, with TRBD2 as a possible D gene (6 bases). This CDR3 is built from 14 residues. Trimming took off 2 bases at V and 6 bases at J, with 14 bases between the two ends. Germline-derived CDR1 and CDR2 are SGHTA and FQGNSA.

The rearrangement links TRBV12-3 or TRBV12-4 to TRBJ2-7, with 8 nucleotides matching TRBD1. With 5 bases clipped from V and 1 base from J, the junction kept 1 base outside the gene matches. The CDR3 extends over 13 amino acids. As DNA, the CDR3 is TGTGCCAGCAGTACAGGGGGGTCCTACGAGCAGTACTTC. Encoded protein: CASSTGGSYEQYF.

The chain joins TRBV24-1 to TRBJ1-5, with TRBD1 as a possible D gene (6 bases). V lost 4 bases to trimming and J lost 6 bases, with 12 bases between them. Germline V gene sequence: CDR1 KGHDR, CDR2 SFDVKD. The CDR3 runs 14 residues. This CDR3 is CATSESGASQPQHF. CDR3 in DNA: TGTGCCACCAGTGAGTCAGGGGCTAGTCAGCCCCAGCATTTT.

The chain uses TRBV7-9 and TRBJ2-3, with D uncertain. Germline V gives CDR1 SEHNR, CDR2 FQNEAQ (reference sequence). V lost 8 bases and J lost 2, with 17 bases in between. The CDR3 totals 15 residues. This CDR3 is CASSTRPLATDTQYF. The DNA for the CDR3 is TGTGCCAGCTCTACCCGGCCTTTAGCCACAGATACGCAGTATTTT.

CDR3 coding DNA: TGTGCCACCAGCGGGGGGCGGCTGCTTTACAATGAGCAGTTCTTC. Translating gives CATSGGRLLYNEQFF. The chain has TRBV15 and TRBJ2-1; possibly TRBD1 or TRBD2 for D (6 bases each). Germline V gives CDR1 LNHNV, CDR2 YYDKDF (reference sequence). The length of the CDR3 is 15 residues. The V end was cut by 5 bases, the J end by 4 bases, with 15 bases between.

This sequence joins TRBV11-3 and TRBJ2-5; 7 nucleotides agree with TRBD2. CDR1 SGHNT and CDR2 YENEEA come from the germline V gene. The CDR3 runs 16 residues. After removal of 5 bases from V and 1 base from J, the junction contained 10 bases not matched to a gene. CDR3 DNA: TGTGCCAGCAGCCCGGGCGGTCTAGCGGCCCAAGAGACCCAGTACTTC. This sequence encodes CASSPGGLAAQETQYF.

The V gene is TRBV6-5, the J gene TRBJ2-1, with TRBD1 identical over 7 bases. Trimming removed 9 bases from V and 0 bases from J; junction bases left unmatched: 5. From germline, CDR1 is MNHEY and CDR2 SVGAGI. This CDR3 spans 14 amino acids. The CDR3 protein is CASSEGASYNEQFF. Here the CDR3 DNA reads TGTGCCAGTAGCGAGGGGGCCTCCTACAATGAGCAGTTCTTC.

The V call is TRBV5-6, the J call TRBJ2-5, with D perhaps matching TRBD1 (6 bases). The CDR3 loop spans 12 amino acids. Germline assignment: CDR1 SGHDT and CDR2 YYEEEE. V shed 4 bases and J shed 5 bases, with 9 bases lying between them. The CDR3 DNA sequence: TGTGCCAGCAGCGCAGGGGTGGAGACCCAGTACTTC. Residues: CASSAGVETQYF.

This sequence joins TRBV20-1 and TRBJ2-1; 7 nucleotides align to TRBD1. The CDR3 runs to 15 residues. Trimming at V came to 3 bases and at J to 7 bases, leaving 12 bases not matched to a gene. Germline V gives CDR1 DFQATT, CDR2 SNEGSKA (reference sequence). The CDR3 loop reads CSASRLGGPRNEQFF. The CDR3 DNA follows: TGCAGTGCTAGTCGTCTAGGGGGCCCTAGGAATGAGCAGTTCTTC.

This clone was detected once. The rearrangement links TRBV7-3 to TRBJ2-7, with a possible D match to TRBD1 (7 bases). Germline V gene data show CDR1 as SGHTA and CDR2 as FQGTGA. CDR3 length: 14 residues. The V end was cut by 4 bases, the J end by 1 base, with 11 bases between. The CDR3 sequence is CASSSPGGSYEQYF. Here the CDR3 DNA reads TGTGCCAGCAGCTCCCCAGGGGGGTCCTACGAGCAGTACTTC.

V is TRBV7-8 and J is TRBJ1-1; TRBD1 is a possible D gene (6 bases). The V gene lost 5 bases and the J gene lost 5 bases, with 18 bases spanning the gap. The germline CDR1 and CDR2 sequences are SGHVS and FQNEAQ. The CDR3 runs 15 residues. CDR3 sequence: CASSPRLGARTEAFF. CDR3 nucleotides: TGTGCCAGCAGCCCTCGATTGGGGGCGAGGACTGAAGCTTTCTTT.

With respect to this clone: Different DNA sequences within this sample yield the same CDR3. The J gene is TRBJ2-2, the V gene TRBV4-2; tentatively, D is TRBD2 (6 bases). With 7 bases removed from V and 5 bases from J, the gap between germline ends came to 11 bases. This CDR3 has 13 residues. Germline-derived CDR1 and CDR2 are LGHNA and YNFKEQ. As DNA, the CDR3 is TGTGCCAGCATGCGGGGAAGGACCGGGGAGCTGTTTTTT. Amino acids: CASMRGRTGELFF.

V gene TRBV15 combines with J gene TRBJ1-1; D unclear. The V end lost 0 bases, the J end lost 1 base, and 9 bases lay between the germline ends. CDR1 LNHNV and CDR2 YYDKDF come from the germline V gene (reference sequence). This CDR3 contains 15 residues. This chain's CDR3 is CATSRDIWENTEAFF. In DNA, the CDR3 is TGTGCCACCAGCAGAGATATTTGGGAGAACACTGAAGCTTTCTTT.

Comments on this clone: This sample also contains other DNA sequences that code for the same CDR3. This chain joins TRBV19 and TRBJ2-2; 8 bases align to TRBD1. The length of the CDR3 is 16 residues. Germline CDR1 reads LNHDA; CDR2 reads SQIVND (reference sequence). After removal of 10 bases from V and 5 bases from J, the junction contained 15 bases not matched to a gene. The DNA of the CDR3 is TGTGCCATGAGGATAGGGGGTCAGGGGGCGACCGGGGAGCTGTTTTTT. It specifies CAMRIGGQGATGELFF.